What follows describes a single TCR beta chain. Its antigen is undetermined. Primers included in the PCR were 60 Vbeta and 13 Jbeta primers. Clones were read by immunoSEQ multiplex PCR, and TCRdb kept only the in-frame ones, dropping some. The sample yields over 150,000 clones, about 71% seen once. The data belong to a study of cytomegalovirus exposure and HLA in healthy donors. General study findings and limits: Most TCRs appeared rarely, but some public TCRs recurred in many donors. Per published reports, the classifier diagnosed cytomegalovirus status with high specificity and sensitivity.

The CDR3 is 14 amino acids. V was clipped by 4 bases and J by 2 bases, with 11 bases between them. Germline assignment: CDR1 SGHRS and CDR2 YFSETQ. Sequenced material: PBMCs. This TCR came from a woman in her thirties or forties in good health and CMV-seropositive. V gene TRBV5-1 combines with J gene TRBJ2-3; the D is unclear. As DNA, the CDR3 is TGCGCCAGCAGCATTGAGGCACTCACAGATACGCAGTATTTT. Its translation is CASSIEALTDTQYF.